A selection of T cell receptor beta chains follows, all from one sample in a study of T-cell reconstitution after alpha-beta-depleted transplantation in children. TCRdb independently ran MiXCR on the PCR reads; one entry per CDR3 protein. The table lists about 610,000 distinct CDR3 sequences, about 11% of them singletons. Sequences were derived from PBMCs from the stem cell graft donor, sampled from the stem cell graft. These receptors were obtained from a human donor who donated a stem cell graft to a child with acute myeloid leukemia. Each CDR3 is given with its conserved first and last residue. The D gene is left open where the match is weak. Only part of the rows carry a size: once, few, many, or a class if the clone is expanded.

v_call: TRBV7-2; clone_size: -; j_call: TRBJ2-7; d_call: TRBD2; cdr3_aa: CASSGPGLAGTAREQYF; cdr3_nt: TGTGCCAGCAGCGGCCCGGGACTAGCGGGAACAGCGAGAGAGCAGTACTTC
v_call: TRBV6-1; clone_size: -; j_call: TRBJ1-5; d_call: -; cdr3_aa: CASLGGPFDQPQHF; cdr3_nt: TGTGCCAGTCTTGGGGGGCCCTTTGATCAGCCCCAGCATTTT
v_call: TRBV6-6; clone_size: many; j_call: TRBJ2-3; d_call: -; cdr3_aa: CASHQGGYTQYF; cdr3_nt: TGTGCCAGCCACCAGGGGGGGTATACGCAGTATTTT
v_call: TRBV6-1; clone_size: many; j_call: TRBJ2-1; d_call: TRBD2; cdr3_aa: CASRLFSGRPSSYNEQFF; cdr3_nt: TGTGCCAGCAGGCTCTTTAGCGGGAGGCCAAGCTCCTACAATGAGCAGTTCTTC
v_call: TRBV27; clone_size: few; j_call: TRBJ2-1; d_call: TRBD2; cdr3_aa: CASSPRTSGFLSSYNEQFF; cdr3_nt: TGTGCCAGCAGTCCCCGGACTAGCGGCTTCTTAAGCTCCTACAATGAGCAGTTCTTC
v_call: TRBV24-1; clone_size: few; j_call: TRBJ2-1; d_call: -; cdr3_aa: CATRSGGTTYNEQFF; cdr3_nt: TGTGCCACCAGGTCGGGCGGGACAACCTACAATGAGCAGTTCTTC
v_call: TRBV28; clone_size: -; j_call: TRBJ2-3; d_call: -; cdr3_aa: CASTFQGTDTQYF; cdr3_nt: TGTGCCAGCACCTTTCAGGGTACAGATACGCAGTATTTT
v_call: TRBV12-3/TRBV12-4; clone_size: many; j_call: TRBJ2-1; d_call: TRBD2; cdr3_aa: CASSPSGRASNEQFF; cdr3_nt: TGTGCCAGCAGTCCTAGCGGGAGGGCGAGCAATGAGCAGTTCTTC
v_call: TRBV10-3; clone_size: many; j_call: TRBJ2-2; d_call: -; cdr3_aa: CAINRNTGELFF; cdr3_nt: TGTGCCATCAACCGAAACACCGGGGAGCTGTTTTTT
v_call: TRBV29-1; clone_size: -; j_call: TRBJ1-1; d_call: -; cdr3_aa: CSCYERMNTEAFF; cdr3_nt: TGCAGCTGTTACGAGAGGATGAACACTGAAGCTTTCTTT
v_call: TRBV20-1; clone_size: many; j_call: TRBJ2-5; d_call: -; cdr3_aa: CSASWELAQEGETQYF; cdr3_nt: TGCAGTGCTAGTTGGGAACTAGCCCAGGAGGGGGAGACCCAGTACTTC
v_call: TRBV12-3/TRBV12-4; clone_size: -; j_call: TRBJ1-2; d_call: -; cdr3_aa: CAGELASKGYTF; cdr3_nt: TGTGCCGGCGAGTTGGCATCAAAAGGCTACACCTTC
v_call: TRBV20-1; clone_size: -; j_call: TRBJ1-1; d_call: TRBD1; cdr3_aa: CSARLQGAAEAFF; cdr3_nt: TGCAGTGCTAGATTGCAGGGGGCCGCTGAAGCTTTCTTT
v_call: TRBV20-1; clone_size: many; j_call: TRBJ2-3; d_call: TRBD2; cdr3_aa: CSARVGREGTDTQYF; cdr3_nt: TGCAGTGCTAGAGTTGGCAGGGAGGGTACAGATACGCAGTATTTT
v_call: TRBV20-1; clone_size: few; j_call: TRBJ2-2; d_call: TRBD2; cdr3_aa: CSARETSGGTGELFF; cdr3_nt: TGCAGTGCTAGAGAGACTAGCGGGGGCACCGGGGAGCTGTTTTTT
v_call: TRBV6-2/TRBV6-3; clone_size: many; j_call: TRBJ2-7; d_call: -; cdr3_aa: CASSYQPGNYEQYF; cdr3_nt: TGTGCCAGCAGTTACCAGCCTGGAAACTACGAGCAGTACTTC
v_call: TRBV10-3; clone_size: few; j_call: TRBJ2-3; d_call: -; cdr3_aa: CASWGSRGDTQYF; cdr3_nt: TGTGCCAGCTGGGGCTCTCGGGGAGATACGCAGTATTTT
v_call: TRBV29-1; clone_size: -; j_call: TRBJ1-2; d_call: TRBD1; cdr3_aa: CLTGANYGYTF; cdr3_nt: TGTCTTACAGGGGCGAACTATGGCTACACCTTC
v_call: TRBV5-6; clone_size: few; j_call: TRBJ1-1; d_call: -; cdr3_aa: CASRSGHLTEAFF; cdr3_nt: TGTGCCAGCAGATCGGGACACCTAACTGAAGCTTTCTTT
v_call: TRBV6-5; clone_size: -; j_call: TRBJ2-3; d_call: -; cdr3_aa: CASSYPQHTDTQYF; cdr3_nt: TGTGCCAGCAGTTACCCCCAGCACACAGATACGCAGTATTTT
v_call: TRBV11-1; clone_size: -; j_call: TRBJ2-1; d_call: TRBD2; cdr3_aa: CASILVGPSGRISSSYNEQFF; cdr3_nt: TGTGCCAGCATCCTGGTGGGGCCTAGCGGAAGAATTTCGAGCTCCTACAATGAGCAGTTCTTC
v_call: TRBV20-1; clone_size: few; j_call: TRBJ2-5; d_call: -; cdr3_aa: CSARGSGGGLMETQYF; cdr3_nt: TGCAGTGCTAGGGGGTCCGGCGGAGGCCTTATGGAGACCCAGTACTTC
v_call: TRBV25-1; clone_size: -; j_call: TRBJ1-1; d_call: -; cdr3_aa: CASSDGMGTEAFF; cdr3_nt: TGTGCCAGCAGTGATGGGATGGGGACTGAAGCTTTCTTT
v_call: TRBV19; clone_size: -; j_call: TRBJ2-1; d_call: -; cdr3_aa: CASLSGYNEQFF; cdr3_nt: TGTGCCAGTCTGAGCGGGTACAATGAGCAGTTCTTC
v_call: TRBV7-3; clone_size: -; j_call: TRBJ2-5; d_call: TRBD1; cdr3_aa: CASSFSSRGDRGRKQETQYF; cdr3_nt: TGTGCCAGCAGCTTCTCATCGCGAGGGGACAGGGGGAGAAAACAAGAGACCCAGTACTTC
v_call: TRBV4-2; clone_size: few; j_call: TRBJ1-2; d_call: -; cdr3_aa: CASSQDRAGYTF; cdr3_nt: TGTGCCAGCAGCCAAGACAGGGCTGGCTACACCTTC
v_call: TRBV3-1; clone_size: -; j_call: TRBJ2-1; d_call: -; cdr3_aa: CASSPLGAEQFF; cdr3_nt: TGTGCCAGCAGCCCGCTGGGAGCTGAGCAGTTCTTC
v_call: TRBV7-2; clone_size: few; j_call: TRBJ2-1; d_call: TRBD2; cdr3_aa: CASSLPGGDNEQFF; cdr3_nt: TGTGCCAGCAGCCTACCGGGGGGTGACAATGAGCAGTTCTTC
v_call: TRBV6-5; clone_size: few; j_call: TRBJ2-5; d_call: -; cdr3_aa: CASSSAWGQETQYF; cdr3_nt: TGTGCCAGCAGTTCAGCATGGGGCCAAGAGACCCAGTACTTC
v_call: TRBV10-3; clone_size: few; j_call: TRBJ2-2; d_call: TRBD2; cdr3_aa: CAISESTSGSDTGELFF; cdr3_nt: TGTGCCATCAGTGAGTCTACTAGCGGGAGTGACACCGGGGAGCTGTTTTTT
v_call: TRBV7-3; clone_size: -; j_call: TRBJ2-2; d_call: TRBD2; cdr3_aa: CASSPPGRVTGELFF; cdr3_nt: TGTGCCAGCAGCCCCCCCGGGAGGGTCACCGGGGAGCTGTTTTTT